This T cell receptor (beta chain) stems from a study of T cell changes during pregnancy in multiple sclerosis. This table comes from immunoSEQ multiplex PCR, and its TCRdb copy is limited to in-frame clones, with some not included. The table shows approximately 66,000 clones, with around 94% occurring only once. Germline V gene data show CDR1 as SGHVS and CDR2 as FQNEAQ. Trimming shortened V by 3 bases and J by 0 bases, and 6 bases separated the two germline ends. This CDR3 has 14 amino acids. This specimen was peripheral blood, taken in the third trimester of pregnancy. This chain connects TRBV7-8 to TRBJ1-5, with no clear D. The receptor's source is a female donor in good health, enrolled as a control in a pregnancy study. The CDR3 sequence is CASSFGDSNQPQHF. CDR3 nucleotide sequence: TGTGCCAGCAGCTTCGGGGATAGCAATCAGCCCCAGCATTTT.